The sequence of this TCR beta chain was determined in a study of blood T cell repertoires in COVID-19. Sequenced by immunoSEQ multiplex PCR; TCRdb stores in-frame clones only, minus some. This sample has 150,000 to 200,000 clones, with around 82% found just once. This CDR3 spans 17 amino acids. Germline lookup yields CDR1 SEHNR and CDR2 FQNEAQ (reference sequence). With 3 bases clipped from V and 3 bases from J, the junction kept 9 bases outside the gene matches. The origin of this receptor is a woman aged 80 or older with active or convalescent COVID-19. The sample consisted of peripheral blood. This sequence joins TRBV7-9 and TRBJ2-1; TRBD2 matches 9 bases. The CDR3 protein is CASSLRRTSAHYNEQFF. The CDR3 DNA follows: TGTGCCAGCAGCTTGAGACGGACTAGCGCTCACTACAATGAGCAGTTCTTC.